This T cell receptor (beta chain) was captured by sequencing in a study of shared clonotypes between healthy human individuals. Study conclusions and caveats: Researchers found naive subsets generally carried larger estimated richness than memory subsets.

Germline CDR1 MNHNS, CDR2 SASEGT. The CDR3 runs to 16 residues. V lost 0 bases, J lost 8 bases, and 11 bases stayed unmatched. Repertoires were generated with immunoSEQ multiplex PCR, while TCRdb's copy carries only in-frame clones and drops some. The repertoire holds over 2 million clones, with under 95% as singletons. A remark on this clone: No antigen is known for it.

The receptor was isolated from a man younger than 30 in good health. Some clones in this sample may be carry-over from other donors' samples. J is TRBJ1-2 and V is TRBV6-1; TRBD1 agrees at 8 bases. What was sequenced was naive CD4+ T cells from PBMCs. Regarding subset: CD45RA+ positively selected. CDR3 region: CASSEAVRQGSGGYTF. The DNA for the CDR3 is TGTGCCAGCAGTGAAGCGGTGAGACAGGGGAGCGGAGGCTACACCTTC.